This T cell receptor beta chain was recorded in a study of regulatory T cells in long-lasting Graves disease. Overall study: Recently diagnosed Graves' patients had received antithyroid drugs for under 3 months.

Arm-PCR of CDR3 regions and iRepertoire HTBI primers were used to build TCR beta libraries. TCRdb independently ran MiXCR on the multiplex PCR reads; one entry per CDR3 protein. The table has approximately 400,000 distinct CDR3 sequences, under 15% seen once; the top ten hold over 15%. This clonotype has at least ten counts. Time point denoted: newly diagnosed GD, antithyroid drugs for less than 3 months. RNA isolated from PBMCs was used to make the TCR library. The CDR3 has 14 residues. Germline lookup yields CDR1 SGHRS and CDR2 YFSETQ. Trimming removed 0 bases at V and 0 bases at J, with 6 bases between. These records were also assigned to another study, of T cells in Graves' hyperthyroidism and ophthalmopathy. This second study notes: Graves' hyperthyroidism qualified as stable when ophthalmopathy did not progress within 18 months. A set of HTBI primers served as the primers for a first-round RT-PCR of the TCR CDR3.

Sequences were derived from peripheral blood mononuclear cells (PBMCs), sampled at new diagnosis, from a patient treated with antithyroid drugs. This clonotype was obtained from a woman aged 25 to 45 with Graves disease. The chain links TRBV5-1 to TRBJ1-1, with D uncertain. For the CDR3, the DNA is TGCGCCAGCAGCTTGGCAGCCCTGAACACTGAAGCTTTCTTT. Amino acid sequence: CASSLAALNTEAFF.